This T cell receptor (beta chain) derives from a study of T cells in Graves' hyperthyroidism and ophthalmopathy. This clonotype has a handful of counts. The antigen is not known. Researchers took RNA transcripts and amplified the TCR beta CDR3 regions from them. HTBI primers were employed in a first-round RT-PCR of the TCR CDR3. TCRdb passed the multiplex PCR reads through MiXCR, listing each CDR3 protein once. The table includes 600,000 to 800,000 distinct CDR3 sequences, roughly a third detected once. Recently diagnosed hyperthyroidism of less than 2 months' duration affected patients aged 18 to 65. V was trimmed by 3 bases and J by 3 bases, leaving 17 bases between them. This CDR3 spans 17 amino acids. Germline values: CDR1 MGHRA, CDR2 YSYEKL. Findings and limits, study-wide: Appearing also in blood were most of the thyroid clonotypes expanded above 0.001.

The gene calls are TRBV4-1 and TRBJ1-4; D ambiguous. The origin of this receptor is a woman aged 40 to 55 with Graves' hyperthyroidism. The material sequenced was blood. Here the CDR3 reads CASSHGSVVAANEKLFF. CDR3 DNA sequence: TGCGCCAGCAGCCACGGCTCCGTGGTTGCGGCTAATGAAAAACTGTTTTTT.